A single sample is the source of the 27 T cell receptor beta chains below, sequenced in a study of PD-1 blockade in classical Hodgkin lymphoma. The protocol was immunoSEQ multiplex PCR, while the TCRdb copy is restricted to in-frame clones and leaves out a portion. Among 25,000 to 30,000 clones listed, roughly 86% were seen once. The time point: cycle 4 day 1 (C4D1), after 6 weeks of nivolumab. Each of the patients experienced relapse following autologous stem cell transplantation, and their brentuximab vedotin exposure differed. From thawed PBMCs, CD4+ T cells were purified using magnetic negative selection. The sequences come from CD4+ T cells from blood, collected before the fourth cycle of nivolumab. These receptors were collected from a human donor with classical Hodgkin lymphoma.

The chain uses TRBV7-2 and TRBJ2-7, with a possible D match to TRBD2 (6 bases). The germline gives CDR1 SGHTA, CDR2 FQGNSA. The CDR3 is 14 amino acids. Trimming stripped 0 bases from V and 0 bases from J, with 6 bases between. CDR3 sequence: CASSLASGSYEQYF. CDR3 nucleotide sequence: TGTGCCAGCAGCTTAGCTAGCGGCTCCTACGAGCAGTACTTC.

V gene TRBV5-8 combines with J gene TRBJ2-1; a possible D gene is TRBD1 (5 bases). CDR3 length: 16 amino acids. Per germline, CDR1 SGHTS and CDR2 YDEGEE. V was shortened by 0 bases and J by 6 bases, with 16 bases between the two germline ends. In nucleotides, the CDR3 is TGTGCCAGCAGCTTGGGAACAGGAGTAAGAGGCAATGAGCAGTTCTTC. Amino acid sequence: CASSLGTGVRGNEQFF.

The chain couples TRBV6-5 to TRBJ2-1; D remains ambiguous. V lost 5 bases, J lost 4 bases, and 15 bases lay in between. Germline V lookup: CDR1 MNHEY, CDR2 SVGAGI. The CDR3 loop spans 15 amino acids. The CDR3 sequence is CASSPDRRSYNEQFF. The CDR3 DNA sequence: TGTGCCAGCAGTCCCGACCGACGTAGTTACAATGAGCAGTTCTTC.

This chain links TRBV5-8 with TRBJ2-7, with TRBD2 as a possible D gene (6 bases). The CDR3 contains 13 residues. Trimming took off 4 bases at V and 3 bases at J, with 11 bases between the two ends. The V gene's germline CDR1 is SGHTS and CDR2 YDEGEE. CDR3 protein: CASSRDWNYEQYF. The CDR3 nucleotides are TGTGCCAGCAGCCGGGACTGGAACTACGAGCAGTACTTC.

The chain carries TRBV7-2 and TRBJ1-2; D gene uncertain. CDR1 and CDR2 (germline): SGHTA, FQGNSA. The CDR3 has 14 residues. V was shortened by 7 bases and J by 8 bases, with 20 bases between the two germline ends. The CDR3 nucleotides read TGTGCCAGCATCCGGGCCCCGGGAGAGGAGGGCTACACCTTC. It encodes CASIRAPGEEGYTF.

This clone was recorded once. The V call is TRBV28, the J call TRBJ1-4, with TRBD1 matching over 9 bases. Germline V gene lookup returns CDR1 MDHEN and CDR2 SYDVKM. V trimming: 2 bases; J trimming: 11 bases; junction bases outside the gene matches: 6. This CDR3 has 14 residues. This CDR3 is CASSLTGGVLKLFF. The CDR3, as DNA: TGTGCCAGCAGTTTAACAGGGGGCGTGTTGAAACTGTTTTTT.

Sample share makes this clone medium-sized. The CDR3 coding sequence is TGTGCCAGCTCACCCGGACTGATGAACACTGAAGCTTTCTTT. Protein sequence: CASSPGLMNTEAFF. The chain is built from TRBV18 and TRBJ1-1; D is unresolved. V gave up 3 bases and J gave up 0 bases, with 8 bases separating them. CDR1 is KGHSH and CDR2 is LQKENI in the germline V gene. This CDR3 is built from 14 residues. Full variable domain (missing parts from reference TRBV18 and TRBJ1-1): NAGVMQNPRHLVRRRGQEARLRCSPMKGHSHVYWYRQLPEEGLKFMVYLQKENIIDESGMPKERFSAEFPKEGPSILRIQQVVRGDSAAYFCASSPGLMNTEAFFGQGTRLTVV.

CDR3 in amino acids: CASSQMAGAYNEQFF. The CDR3, as DNA: TGCGCCAGCAGCCAAATGGCGGGAGCTTACAATGAGCAGTTCTTC. The J gene is TRBJ2-1, the V gene TRBV4-1; 7 nucleotides agree with TRBD2. Per germline, CDR1 MGHRA and CDR2 YSYEKL. The CDR3 spans 15 residues. The V and J ends lost 2 bases and 4 bases, in that order; junction bases with no gene match: 5.

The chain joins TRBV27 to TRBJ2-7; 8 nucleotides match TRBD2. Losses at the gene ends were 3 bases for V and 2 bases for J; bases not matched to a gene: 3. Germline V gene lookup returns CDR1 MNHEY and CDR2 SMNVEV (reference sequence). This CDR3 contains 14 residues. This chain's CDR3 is CASSFRGGTYEQYF. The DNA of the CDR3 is TGTGCCAGCAGTTTCCGGGGGGGGACCTACGAGCAGTACTTC.

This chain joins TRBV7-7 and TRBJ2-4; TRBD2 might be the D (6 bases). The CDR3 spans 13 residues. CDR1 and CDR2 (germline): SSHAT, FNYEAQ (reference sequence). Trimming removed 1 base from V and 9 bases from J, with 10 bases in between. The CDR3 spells CASSLGVGGIQYF. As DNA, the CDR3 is TGTGCCAGCAGCTTAGGAGTCGGGGGCATTCAGTACTTC.

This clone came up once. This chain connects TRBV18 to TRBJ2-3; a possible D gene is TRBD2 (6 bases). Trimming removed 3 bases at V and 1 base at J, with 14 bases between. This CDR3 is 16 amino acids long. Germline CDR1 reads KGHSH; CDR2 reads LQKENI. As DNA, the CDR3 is TGTGCCAGCTCACCCCTTGCGGGATCGGGCACAGATACGCAGTATTTT. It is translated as CASSPLAGSGTDTQYF.

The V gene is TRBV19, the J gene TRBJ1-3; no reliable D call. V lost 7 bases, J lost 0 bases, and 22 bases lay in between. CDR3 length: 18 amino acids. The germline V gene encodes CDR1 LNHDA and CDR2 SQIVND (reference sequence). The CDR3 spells CASKSVSAGGNSGNTIYF. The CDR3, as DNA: TGTGCCAGTAAGAGCGTTTCGGCGGGCGGAAACTCTGGAAACACCATATATTTT. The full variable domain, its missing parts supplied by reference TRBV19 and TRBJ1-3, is DGGITQSPKYLFRKEGQNVTLSCEQNLNHDAMYWYRQDPGQGLRLIYYSQIVNDFQKGDIAEGYSVSREKKESFPLTVTSAQKNPTAFYLCASKSVSAGGNSGNTIYFGEGSWLTVV.

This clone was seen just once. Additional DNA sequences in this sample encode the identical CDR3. The CDR3 sequence: CASSLSEKLFF. CDR3 in DNA: TGTGCCAGCAGCTTATCTGAAAAACTGTTTTTT. This chain uses TRBV11-2 with TRBJ1-4; D unclear. The germline V gene encodes CDR1 SGHAT and CDR2 FQNNGV. The CDR3 is 11 amino acids. V lost 2 bases to trimming and J lost 7 bases, with 2 bases between them.

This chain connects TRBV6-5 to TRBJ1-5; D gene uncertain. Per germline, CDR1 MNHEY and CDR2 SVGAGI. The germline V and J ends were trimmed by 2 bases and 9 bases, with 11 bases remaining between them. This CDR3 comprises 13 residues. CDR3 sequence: CASSYLGSGPQHF. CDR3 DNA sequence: TGTGCCAGCAGTTACCTCGGGTCCGGGCCCCAGCATTTT.

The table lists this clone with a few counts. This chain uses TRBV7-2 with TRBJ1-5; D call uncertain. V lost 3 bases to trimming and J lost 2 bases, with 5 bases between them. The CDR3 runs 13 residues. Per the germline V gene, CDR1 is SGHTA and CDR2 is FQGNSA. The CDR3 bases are TGTGCCAGCAGCTTGGATGGCAATCAGCCCCAGCATTTT. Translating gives CASSLDGNQPQHF.

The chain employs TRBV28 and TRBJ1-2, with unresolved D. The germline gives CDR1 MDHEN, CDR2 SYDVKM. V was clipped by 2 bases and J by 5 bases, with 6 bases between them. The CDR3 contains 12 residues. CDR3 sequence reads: CASSLTPYGYTF. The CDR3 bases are TGTGCCAGCAGTTTAACCCCTTATGGCTACACCTTC.

DNA for the CDR3: TGTGCCAGTCACAGGGGGCAGTCTGGAAACACCATATATTTT. It specifies CASHRGQSGNTIYF. The V call is TRBV7-9, the J call TRBJ1-3; 9 bases are a match to TRBD1. The CDR3 runs 14 residues. Germline V gene data show CDR1 as SEHNR and CDR2 as FQNEAQ (reference sequence). Unmatched junction bases numbered 4, after V lost 9 bases and J lost 1 base.

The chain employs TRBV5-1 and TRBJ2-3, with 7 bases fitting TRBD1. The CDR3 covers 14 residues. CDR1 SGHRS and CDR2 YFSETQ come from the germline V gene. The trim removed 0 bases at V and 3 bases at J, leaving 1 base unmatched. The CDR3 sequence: CASSLEQGTDTQYF. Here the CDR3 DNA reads TGCGCCAGCAGCTTGGAACAGGGGACAGATACGCAGTATTTT.

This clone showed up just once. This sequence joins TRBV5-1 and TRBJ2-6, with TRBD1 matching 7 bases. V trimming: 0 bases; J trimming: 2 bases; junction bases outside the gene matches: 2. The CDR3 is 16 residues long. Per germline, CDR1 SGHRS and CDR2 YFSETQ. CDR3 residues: CASSLEGAPGANVLTF. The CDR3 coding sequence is TGCGCCAGCAGCTTGGAGGGGGCGCCTGGGGCCAACGTCCTGACTTTC.

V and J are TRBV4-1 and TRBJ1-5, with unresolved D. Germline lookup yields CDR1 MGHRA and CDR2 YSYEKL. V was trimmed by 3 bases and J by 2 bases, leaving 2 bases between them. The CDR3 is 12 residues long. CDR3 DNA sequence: TGCGCCAGCAGCCAGGGCAATCAGCCCCAGCATTTT. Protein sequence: CASSQGNQPQHF.

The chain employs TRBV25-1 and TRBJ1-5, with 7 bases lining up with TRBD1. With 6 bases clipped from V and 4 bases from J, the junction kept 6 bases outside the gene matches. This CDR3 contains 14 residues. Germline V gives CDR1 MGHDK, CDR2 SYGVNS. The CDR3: CASREGTDNQPQHF. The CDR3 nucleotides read TGTGCCAGCAGAGAAGGGACAGATAATCAGCCCCAGCATTTT.

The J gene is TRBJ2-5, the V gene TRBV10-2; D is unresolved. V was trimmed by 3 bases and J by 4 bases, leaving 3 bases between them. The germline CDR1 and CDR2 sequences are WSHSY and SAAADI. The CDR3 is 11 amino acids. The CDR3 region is CASSDPETQYF. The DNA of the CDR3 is TGCGCCAGCAGTGATCCAGAGACCCAGTACTTC.

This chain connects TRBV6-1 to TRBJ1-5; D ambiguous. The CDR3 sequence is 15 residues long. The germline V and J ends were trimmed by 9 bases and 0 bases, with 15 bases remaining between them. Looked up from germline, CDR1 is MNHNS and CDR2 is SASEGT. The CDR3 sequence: CASLLGYHSNQPQHF. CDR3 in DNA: TGTGCCAGTTTATTAGGCTACCATAGCAATCAGCCCCAGCATTTT.

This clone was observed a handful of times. For the CDR3, the DNA is TGTGCCAGCAGCCAACGGCTATTAGCCAAAAACATTCAGTACTTC. Its translation: CASSQRLLAKNIQYF. The chain couples TRBV14 to TRBJ2-4, with D unclear. The CDR3 runs to 15 residues. The germline V gene has CDR1 SGHDN and CDR2 FVKESK. V shed 2 bases and J shed 0 bases, with 8 bases lying between them. The entire variable domain, with the rest obtained from reference TRBV14 and TRBJ2-4, is as follows: EAGVTQFPSHSVIEKGQTVTLRCDPISGHDNLYWYRRVMGKEIKFLLHFVKESKQDESGMPNNRFLAERTGGTYSTLKVQPAELEDSGVYFCASSQRLLAKNIQYFGAGTRLSVL.

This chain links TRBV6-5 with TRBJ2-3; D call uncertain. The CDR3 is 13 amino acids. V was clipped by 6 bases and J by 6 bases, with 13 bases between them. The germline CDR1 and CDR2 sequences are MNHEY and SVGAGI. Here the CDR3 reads CASRPNTADTQYF. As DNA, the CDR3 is TGTGCCAGCAGACCCAATACAGCGGATACGCAGTATTTT.

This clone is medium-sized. The CDR3 is CASSGVTEAEPQHF. The CDR3 coding sequence is TGTGCCAGCAGCGGGGTGACGGAGGCAGAGCCCCAGCATTTT. The rearrangement joins TRBV6-1 to TRBJ1-5; D not resolved. Germline CDR1 reads MNHNS; CDR2 reads SASEGT. V lost 6 bases, J lost 8 bases, and 17 bases lay in between. The CDR3 contains 14 residues.

Written as DNA, the CDR3 is TGTGCCAGTAGTGTTCAAGCGGGAGGGGGCAATGAGCAGTTCTTC. Residues: CASSVQAGGGNEQFF. The V gene is TRBV19, the J gene TRBJ2-1; the match to TRBD2 covers 10 bases. The V and J ends lost 5 bases and 6 bases, in that order; junction bases with no gene match: 7. The CDR3 sequence is 15 residues long. Germline loops: CDR1 LNHDA, CDR2 SQIVND (reference sequence).